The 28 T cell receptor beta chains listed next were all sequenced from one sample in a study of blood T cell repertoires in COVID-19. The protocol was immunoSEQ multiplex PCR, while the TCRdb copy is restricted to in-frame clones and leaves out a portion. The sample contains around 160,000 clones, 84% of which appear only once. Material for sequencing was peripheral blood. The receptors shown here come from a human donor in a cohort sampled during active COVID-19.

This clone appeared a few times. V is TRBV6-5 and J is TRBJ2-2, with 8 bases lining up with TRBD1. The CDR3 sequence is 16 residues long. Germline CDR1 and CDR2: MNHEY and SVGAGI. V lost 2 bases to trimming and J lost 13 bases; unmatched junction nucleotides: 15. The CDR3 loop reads CASSYEGQAPGLGLFF. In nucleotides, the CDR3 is TGTGCCAGCAGTTACGAGGGACAGGCACCAGGGTTGGGGCTGTTTTTT.

This chain's CDR3 is CASSKDINYGYTF. The CDR3 DNA follows: TGTGCCAGCAGCAAAGATATTAACTATGGCTACACCTTC. The gene calls are TRBV21-1 and TRBJ1-2. TRBV21-1 is listed as a pseudogene. CDR3 length: 13 residues.

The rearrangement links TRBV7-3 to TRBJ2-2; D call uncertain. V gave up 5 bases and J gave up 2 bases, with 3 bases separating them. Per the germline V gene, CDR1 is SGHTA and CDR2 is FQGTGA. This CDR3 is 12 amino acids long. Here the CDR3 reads CASSPNTGELFF. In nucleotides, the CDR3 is TGTGCCAGCAGCCCTAACACCGGGGAGCTGTTTTTT. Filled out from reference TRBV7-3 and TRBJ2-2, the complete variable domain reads GAGVSQTPSNKVTEKGKYVELRCDPISGHTALYWYRQSLGQGPEFLIYFQGTGAADDSGLPNDRFFAVRPEGSVSTLKIQRTERGDSAVYLCASSPNTGELFFGEGSRLTVL.

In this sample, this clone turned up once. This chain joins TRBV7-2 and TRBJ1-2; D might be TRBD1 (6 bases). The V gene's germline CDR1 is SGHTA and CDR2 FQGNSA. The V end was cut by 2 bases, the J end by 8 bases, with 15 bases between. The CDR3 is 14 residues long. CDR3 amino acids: CASSLSGELGGYTF. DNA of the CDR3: TGTGCCAGCAGCTTATCAGGGGAGCTCGGGGGCTACACCTTC.

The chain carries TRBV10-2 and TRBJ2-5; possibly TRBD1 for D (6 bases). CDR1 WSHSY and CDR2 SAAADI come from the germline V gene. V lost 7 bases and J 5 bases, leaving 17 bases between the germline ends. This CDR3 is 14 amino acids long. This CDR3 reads CASTARVGAETQYF. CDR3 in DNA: TGCGCCAGCACCGCGAGGGTGGGGGCGGAGACCCAGTACTTC.

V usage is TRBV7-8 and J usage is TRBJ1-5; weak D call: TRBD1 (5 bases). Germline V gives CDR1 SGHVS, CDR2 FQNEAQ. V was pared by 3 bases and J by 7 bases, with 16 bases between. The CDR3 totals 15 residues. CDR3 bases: TGTGCCAGCAGCTTCGGGAGGGGATCGAACCAGCCCCAGCATTTT. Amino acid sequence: CASSFGRGSNQPQHF.

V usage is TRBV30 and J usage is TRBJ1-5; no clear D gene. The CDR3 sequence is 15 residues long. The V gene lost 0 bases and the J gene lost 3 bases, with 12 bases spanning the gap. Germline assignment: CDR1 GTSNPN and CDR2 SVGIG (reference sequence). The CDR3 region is CAWSVVGSLNQPQHF. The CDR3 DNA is TGTGCCTGGAGTGTAGTAGGGAGCCTCAATCAGCCCCAGCATTTT. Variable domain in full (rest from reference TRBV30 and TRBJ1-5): SQTIHQWPATLVQPVGSPLSLECTVEGTSNPNLYWYRQAAGRGLQLLFYSVGIGQISSEVPQNLSASRPQDRQFILSSKKLLLSDSGFYLCAWSVVGSLNQPQHFGDGTRLSIL.

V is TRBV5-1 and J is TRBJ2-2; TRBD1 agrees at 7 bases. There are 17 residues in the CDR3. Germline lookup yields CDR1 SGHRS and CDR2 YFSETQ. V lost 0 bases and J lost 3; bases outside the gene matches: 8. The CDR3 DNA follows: TGCGCCAGCAGCTTGGGGACAGGCAGTGACTACACCGGGGAGCTGTTTTTT. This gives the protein CASSLGTGSDYTGELFF.

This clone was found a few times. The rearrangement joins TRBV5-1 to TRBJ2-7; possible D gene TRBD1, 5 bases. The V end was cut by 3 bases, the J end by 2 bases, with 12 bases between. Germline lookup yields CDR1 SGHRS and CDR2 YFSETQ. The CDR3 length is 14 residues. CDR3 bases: TGCGCCAGCAGCTCGGTGACAGCTACCTACGAGCAGTACTTC. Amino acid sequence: CASSSVTATYEQYF.

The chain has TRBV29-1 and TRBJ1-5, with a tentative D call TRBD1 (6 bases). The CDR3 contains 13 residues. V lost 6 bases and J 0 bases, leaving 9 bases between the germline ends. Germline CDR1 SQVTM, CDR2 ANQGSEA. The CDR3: CSVGDNSNQPQHF. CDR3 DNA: TGCAGCGTGGGGGACAATAGCAATCAGCCCCAGCATTTT.

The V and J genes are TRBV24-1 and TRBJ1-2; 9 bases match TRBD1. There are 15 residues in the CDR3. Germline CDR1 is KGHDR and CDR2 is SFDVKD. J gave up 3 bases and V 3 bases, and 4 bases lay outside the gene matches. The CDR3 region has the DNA TGTGCCACCAGTGATGAATACAGGGGGCACTATGGCTACACCTTC. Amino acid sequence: CATSDEYRGHYGYTF.

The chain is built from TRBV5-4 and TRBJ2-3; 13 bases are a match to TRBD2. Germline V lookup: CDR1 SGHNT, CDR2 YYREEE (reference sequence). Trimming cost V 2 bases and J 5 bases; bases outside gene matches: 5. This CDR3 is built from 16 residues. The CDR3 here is CASSLLAGGQGDTQYF. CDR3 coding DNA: TGTGCCAGCAGCTTACTAGCGGGGGGGCAAGGAGATACGCAGTATTTT.

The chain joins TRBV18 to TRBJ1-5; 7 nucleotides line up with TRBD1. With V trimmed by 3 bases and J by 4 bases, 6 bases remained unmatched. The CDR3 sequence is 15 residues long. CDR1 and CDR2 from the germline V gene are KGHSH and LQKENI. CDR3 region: CASSPQGVWNQPQHF. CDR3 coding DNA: TGTGCCAGCTCACCCCAGGGGGTGTGGAATCAGCCCCAGCATTTT.

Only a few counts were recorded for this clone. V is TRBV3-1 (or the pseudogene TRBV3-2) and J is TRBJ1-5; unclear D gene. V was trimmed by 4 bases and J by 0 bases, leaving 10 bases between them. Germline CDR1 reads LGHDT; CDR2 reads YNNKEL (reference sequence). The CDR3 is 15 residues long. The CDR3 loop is CASSPRLDSNQPQHF. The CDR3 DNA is TGTGCCAGCAGCCCACGACTGGATAGCAATCAGCCCCAGCATTTT.

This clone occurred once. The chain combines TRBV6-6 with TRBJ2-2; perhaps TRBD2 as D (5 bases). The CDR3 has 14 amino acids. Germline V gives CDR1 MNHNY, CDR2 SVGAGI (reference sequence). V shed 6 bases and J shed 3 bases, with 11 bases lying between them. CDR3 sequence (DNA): TGTGCCAGCAGATTCCTCGGGGACACCGGGGAGCTGTTTTTT. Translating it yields CASRFLGDTGELFF.

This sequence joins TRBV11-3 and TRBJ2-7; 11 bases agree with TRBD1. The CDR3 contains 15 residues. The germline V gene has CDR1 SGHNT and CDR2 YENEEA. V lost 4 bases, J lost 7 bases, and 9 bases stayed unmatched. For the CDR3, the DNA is TGTGCCAGCAGCTCCGCCGGGACAGGGGGTGGTGAGCAGTACTTC. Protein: CASSSAGTGGGEQYF.

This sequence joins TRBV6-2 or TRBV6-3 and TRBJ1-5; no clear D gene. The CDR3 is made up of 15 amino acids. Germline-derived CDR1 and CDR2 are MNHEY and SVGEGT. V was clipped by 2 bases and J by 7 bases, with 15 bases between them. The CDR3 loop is CASSYAGNPGQPQHF. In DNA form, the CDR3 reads TGTGCCAGCAGTTACGCTGGCAACCCAGGACAGCCCCAGCATTTT.

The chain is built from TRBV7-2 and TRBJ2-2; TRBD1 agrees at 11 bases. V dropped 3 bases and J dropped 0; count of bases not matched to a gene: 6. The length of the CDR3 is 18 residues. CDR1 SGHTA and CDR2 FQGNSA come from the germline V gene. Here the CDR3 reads CASSFPPGQGANTGELFF. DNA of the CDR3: TGTGCCAGCAGCTTTCCGCCGGGACAGGGGGCGAACACCGGGGAGCTGTTTTTT.

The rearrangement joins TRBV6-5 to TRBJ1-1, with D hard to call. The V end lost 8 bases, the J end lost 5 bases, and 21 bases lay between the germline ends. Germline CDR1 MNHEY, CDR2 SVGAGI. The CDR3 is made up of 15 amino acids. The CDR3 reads CASPEGLGPETEAFF. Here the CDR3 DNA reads TGTGCCAGCCCCGAGGGTCTGGGCCCAGAAACTGAAGCTTTCTTT.

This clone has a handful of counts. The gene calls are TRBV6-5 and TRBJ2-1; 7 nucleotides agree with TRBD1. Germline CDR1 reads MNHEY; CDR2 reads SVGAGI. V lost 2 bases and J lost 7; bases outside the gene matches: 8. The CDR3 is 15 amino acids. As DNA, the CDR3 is TGTGCCAGCAGTTACCCCTCAGGGGGATTGAATGAGCAGTTCTTC. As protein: CASSYPSGGLNEQFF.

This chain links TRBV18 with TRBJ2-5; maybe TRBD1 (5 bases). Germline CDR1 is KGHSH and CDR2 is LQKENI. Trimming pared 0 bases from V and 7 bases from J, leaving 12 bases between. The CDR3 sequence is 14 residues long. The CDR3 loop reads CASSPPEGARTQYF. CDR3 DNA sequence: TGTGCCAGCTCACCACCAGAAGGGGCTCGGACCCAGTACTTC. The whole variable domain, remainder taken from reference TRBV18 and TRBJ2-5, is NAGVMQNPRHLVRRRGQEARLRCSPMKGHSHVYWYRQLPEEGLKFMVYLQKENIIDESGMPKERFSAEFPKEGPSILRIQQVVRGDSAAYFCASSPPEGARTQYFGPGTRLLVL.

The CDR3 nucleotides are TGTGCCAGCAGCTTGGGGACTCCAAATTCACCCCTCCACTTT. Its protein is CASSLGTPNSPLHF. V gene TRBV5-4 combines with J gene TRBJ1-6, with D unresolved. The CDR3 loop spans 14 amino acids. Germline V lookup: CDR1 SGHNT, CDR2 YYREEE (reference sequence). The germline V and J ends were trimmed by 0 bases and 7 bases, with 8 bases remaining between them.

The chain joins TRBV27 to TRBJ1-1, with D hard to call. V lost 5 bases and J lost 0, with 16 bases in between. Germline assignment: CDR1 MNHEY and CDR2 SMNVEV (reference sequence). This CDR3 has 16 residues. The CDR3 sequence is CASSPEAGSLNTEAFF. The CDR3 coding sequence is TGTGCCAGCAGTCCGGAGGCGGGGAGTTTGAACACTGAAGCTTTCTTT.

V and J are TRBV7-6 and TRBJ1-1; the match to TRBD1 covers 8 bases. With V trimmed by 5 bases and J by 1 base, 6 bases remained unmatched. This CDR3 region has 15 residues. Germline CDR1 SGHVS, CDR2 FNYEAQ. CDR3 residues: CASSLGQGSNTEAFF. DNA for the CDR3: TGTGCCAGCAGCCTCGGACAGGGCTCGAACACTGAAGCTTTCTTT.

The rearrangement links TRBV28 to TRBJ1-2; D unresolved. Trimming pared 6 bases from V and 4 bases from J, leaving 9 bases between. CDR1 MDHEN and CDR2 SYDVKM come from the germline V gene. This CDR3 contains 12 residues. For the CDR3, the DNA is TGTGCCAGCAGGGTGGCAGGCTATGGCTACACCTTC. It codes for CASRVAGYGYTF.

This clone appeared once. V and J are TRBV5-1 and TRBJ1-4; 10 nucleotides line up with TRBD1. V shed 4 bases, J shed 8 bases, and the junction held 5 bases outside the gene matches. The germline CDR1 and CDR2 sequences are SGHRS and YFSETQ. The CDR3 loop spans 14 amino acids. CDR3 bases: TGCGCCAGCAGCCGGGACAGGGGAGAGGAAAAACTGTTTTTT. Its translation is CASSRDRGEEKLFF. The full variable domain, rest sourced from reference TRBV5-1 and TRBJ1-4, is KAGVTQTPRYLIKTRGQQVTLSCSPISGHRSVSWYQQTPGQGLQFLFEYFSETQRNKGNFPGRFSGRQFSNSRSEMNVSTLELGDSALYLCASSRDRGEEKLFFGSGTQLSVL.

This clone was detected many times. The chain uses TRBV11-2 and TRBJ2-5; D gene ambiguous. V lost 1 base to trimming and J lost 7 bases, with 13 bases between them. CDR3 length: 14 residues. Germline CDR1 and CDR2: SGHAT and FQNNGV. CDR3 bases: TGTGCCAGCAGCTTAGTGCCACGGCCGGGGACCCAGTACTTC. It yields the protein CASSLVPRPGTQYF. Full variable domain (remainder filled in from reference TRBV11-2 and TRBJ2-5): EAGVAQSPRYKIIEKRQSVAFWCNPISGHATLYWYQQILGQGPKLLIQFQNNGVVDDSQLPKDRFSAERLKGVDSTLKIQPAKLEDSAVYLCASSLVPRPGTQYFGPGTRLLVL.

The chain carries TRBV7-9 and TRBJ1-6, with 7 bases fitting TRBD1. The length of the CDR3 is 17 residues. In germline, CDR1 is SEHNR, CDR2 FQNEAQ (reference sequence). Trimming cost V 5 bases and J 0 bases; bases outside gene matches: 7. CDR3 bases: TGTGCCAGCAGCAGGGTACAGGGGAGCTCCTATAATTCACCCCTCCACTTT. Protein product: CASSRVQGSSYNSPLHF.